Sequencing of this T cell receptor beta chain was carried out in a study of blood T cell repertoires in COVID-19. The overall study: The United States, Italy and Spain supplied acute and convalescent COVID-19 samples. PBMCs, B-cell-depleted T cells, or T cells provided the cDNA or gDNA that made up the material.

As handled by the study authors: Estimation of nucleated cell counts relied on the amplification of reference gene primers. Measured with immunoSEQ multiplex PCR; TCRdb has only the in-frame clones, and not every one. That table is the source of V, J and clone size, and D and trimming were worked out from the DNA. Counted here are hundreds of thousands of clones, about 90% occurring once; the ten biggest clones make up under 1.1%. Trimming pared 2 bases from V and 2 bases from J, leaving 10 bases between. Germline V CDR1 and CDR2: MNHEY, SMNVEV (reference sequence). This CDR3 has 14 residues. This rearrangement joins TRBV27 to TRBJ2-7; D is undetermined. This receptor was taken from a woman aged 40 to 55 with COVID-19, enrolled during active disease. The sequenced sample consisted of peripheral blood. DNA of the CDR3: TGTGCCAGCAGTTTAAATCCTACCGCCTACGAGCAGTACTTC. Translation: CASSLNPTAYEQYF.